This T cell receptor (beta chain) was recovered during a study of cytomegalovirus exposure and HLA in healthy donors. Germline V gene lookup returns CDR1 SNHLY and CDR2 FYNNEI. The J segment lost 0 bases and the V segment lost 7 bases, leaving 5 bases of the junction unmatched. The CDR3 runs to 14 residues. Findings and limits, study-wide: Most sequenced TCRs were rare (though some public TCRs occurred in many donors). Being productive about 87% or about 30% of the time was typical of most TCR beta V segments in an earlier analysis.

Both 60 Vbeta primers and 13 Jbeta primers went into the PCR. Profiling relied on immunoSEQ multiplex PCR, and the TCRdb table lists in-frame clones only, not all of them. The sample lists over 75,000 clones; around four fifths were seen once. Turning to this clone: Its antigen is unidentified.

The receptor's source is a woman in her sixties in good health and CMV-seronegative. What was sequenced was PBMCs. J is TRBJ1-2 and V is TRBV2; 7 bases are a match to TRBD1. The CDR3 sequence is CASIGQDTNYGYTF. The CDR3 bases are TGTGCCAGCATCGGACAGGACACTAACTATGGCTACACCTTC.